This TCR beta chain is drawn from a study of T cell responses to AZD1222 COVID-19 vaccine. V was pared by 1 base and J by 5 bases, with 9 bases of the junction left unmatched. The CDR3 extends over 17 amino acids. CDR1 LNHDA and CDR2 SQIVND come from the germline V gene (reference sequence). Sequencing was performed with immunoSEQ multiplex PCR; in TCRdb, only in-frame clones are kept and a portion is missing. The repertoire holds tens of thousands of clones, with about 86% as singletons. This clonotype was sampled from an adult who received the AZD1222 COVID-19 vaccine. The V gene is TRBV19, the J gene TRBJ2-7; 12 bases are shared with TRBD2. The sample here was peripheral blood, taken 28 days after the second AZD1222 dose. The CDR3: CASSIGATSGRGNEQYF. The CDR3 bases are TGTGCCAGTAGTATAGGGGCGACTAGCGGGAGAGGCAACGAGCAGTACTTC.